This T cell receptor (beta chain) appears in the sequencing data of a study of shared clonotypes between healthy human individuals. Overall study context: For every donor, three CD4 naive, three CD4 memory, two CD8 naive and one CD8 memory plates were used.

Only CD45RO-negative cells positively selected for CCR7 counted as naive CD8 cells, so terminally differentiated effector memory CD45RA+ cells were excluded. All the donors were Caucasian adults who lived in Nashville, Tennessee. The data were produced by immunoSEQ multiplex PCR, yet TCRdb's version contains in-frame clones alone and is incomplete. The data contain about 2.1 million clones, about 92% of them singletons. The origin of this receptor is a man aged 18 to 30 in good health. Some clones in this sample may be carry-over from other donors' samples. The sequencing input was naive CD8+ T cells from PBMCs.

CDR3 DNA: TGTGCCAGCAGCCCCTCCCCACCCGACAATGAGCAGTTCTTC. Its protein product is CASSPSPPDNEQFF. V usage is TRBV5-6 and J usage is TRBJ2-1; D is ambiguous. Germline values: CDR1 SGHDT, CDR2 YYEEEE. Trimming took 4 bases from V and 5 from J, leaving 13 bases between them. CDR3 length: 14 residues.